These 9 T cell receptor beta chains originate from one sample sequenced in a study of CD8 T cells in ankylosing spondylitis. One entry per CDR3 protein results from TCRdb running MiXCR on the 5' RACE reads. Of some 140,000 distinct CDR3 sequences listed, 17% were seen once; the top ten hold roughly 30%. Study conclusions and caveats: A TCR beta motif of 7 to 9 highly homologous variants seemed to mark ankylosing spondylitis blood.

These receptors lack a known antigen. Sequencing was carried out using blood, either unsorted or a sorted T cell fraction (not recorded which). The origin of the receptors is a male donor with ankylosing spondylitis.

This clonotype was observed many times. CDR3 sequence reads: CASSLYRGTEAFF. CDR3 in DNA: TGTGCCAGCAGCCTATACAGGGGGACTGAAGCTTTCTTT. V and J are TRBV12-3 or TRBV12-4 and TRBJ1-1, with 8 bases aligning to TRBD1. Trimming at V came to 6 bases and at J to 5 bases, leaving 5 bases not matched to a gene. The CDR3 loop spans 13 amino acids.

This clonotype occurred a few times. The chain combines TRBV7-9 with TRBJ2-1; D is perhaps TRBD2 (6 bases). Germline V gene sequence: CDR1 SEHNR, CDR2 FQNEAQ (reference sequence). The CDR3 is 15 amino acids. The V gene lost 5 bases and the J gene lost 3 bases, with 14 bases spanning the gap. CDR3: CASSPRGGDYNEQFF. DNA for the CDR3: TGTGCCAGCAGCCCCCGTGGAGGGGACTACAATGAGCAGTTCTTC.

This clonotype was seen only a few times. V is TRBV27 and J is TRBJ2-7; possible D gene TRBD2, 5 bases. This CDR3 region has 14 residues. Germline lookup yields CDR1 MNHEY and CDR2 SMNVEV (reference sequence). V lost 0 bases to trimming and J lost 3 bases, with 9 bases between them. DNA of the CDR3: TGTGCCAGCAGTTTATCGCCCAGCGGCTACGAGCAGTACTTC. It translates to CASSLSPSGYEQYF.

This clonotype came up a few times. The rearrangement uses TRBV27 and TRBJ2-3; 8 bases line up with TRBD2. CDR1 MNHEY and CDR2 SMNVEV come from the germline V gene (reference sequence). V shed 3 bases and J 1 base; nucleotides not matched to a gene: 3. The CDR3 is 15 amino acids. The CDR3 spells CASSFLAGRTDTQYF. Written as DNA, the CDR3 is TGTGCCAGCAGTTTCTTAGCGGGGCGCACAGATACGCAGTATTTT.

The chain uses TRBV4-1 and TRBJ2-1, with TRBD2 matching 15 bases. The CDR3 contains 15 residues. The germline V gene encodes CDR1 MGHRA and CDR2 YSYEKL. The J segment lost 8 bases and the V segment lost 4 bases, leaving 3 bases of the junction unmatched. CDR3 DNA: TGCGCCAGCAGCCGTGGACTAGCGGGAGGGTATGAGCAGTTCTTC. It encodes CASSRGLAGGYEQFF.

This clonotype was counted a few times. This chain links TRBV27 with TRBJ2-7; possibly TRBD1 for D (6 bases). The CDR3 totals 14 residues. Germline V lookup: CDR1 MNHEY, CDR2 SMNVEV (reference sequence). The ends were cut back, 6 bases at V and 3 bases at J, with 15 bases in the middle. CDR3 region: CASRVSGQSYEQYF. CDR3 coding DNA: TGTGCCAGCAGGGTCTCGGGACAAAGCTACGAGCAGTACTTC.

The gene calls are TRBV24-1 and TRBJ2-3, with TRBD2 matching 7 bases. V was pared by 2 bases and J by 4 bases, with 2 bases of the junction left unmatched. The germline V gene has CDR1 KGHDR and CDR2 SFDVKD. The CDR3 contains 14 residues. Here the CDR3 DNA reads TGTGCCACCAGTGATTGGACTAGGCCAGATACGCAGTATTTT. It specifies CATSDWTRPDTQYF.

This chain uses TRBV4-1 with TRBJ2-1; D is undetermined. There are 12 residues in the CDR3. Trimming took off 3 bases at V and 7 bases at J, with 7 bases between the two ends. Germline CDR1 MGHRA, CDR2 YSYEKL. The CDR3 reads CASSQSGNEQFF. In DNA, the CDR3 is TGCGCCAGCAGCCAGTCCGGGAATGAGCAGTTCTTC.

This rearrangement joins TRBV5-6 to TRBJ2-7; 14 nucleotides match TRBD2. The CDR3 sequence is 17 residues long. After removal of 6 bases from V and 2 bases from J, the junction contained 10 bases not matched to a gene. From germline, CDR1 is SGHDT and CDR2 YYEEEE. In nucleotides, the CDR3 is TGTGCCAGCAACTTAGGGACTAGCGGGAGTACTGCCTACGAGCAGTACTTC. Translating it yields CASNLGTSGSTAYEQYF.